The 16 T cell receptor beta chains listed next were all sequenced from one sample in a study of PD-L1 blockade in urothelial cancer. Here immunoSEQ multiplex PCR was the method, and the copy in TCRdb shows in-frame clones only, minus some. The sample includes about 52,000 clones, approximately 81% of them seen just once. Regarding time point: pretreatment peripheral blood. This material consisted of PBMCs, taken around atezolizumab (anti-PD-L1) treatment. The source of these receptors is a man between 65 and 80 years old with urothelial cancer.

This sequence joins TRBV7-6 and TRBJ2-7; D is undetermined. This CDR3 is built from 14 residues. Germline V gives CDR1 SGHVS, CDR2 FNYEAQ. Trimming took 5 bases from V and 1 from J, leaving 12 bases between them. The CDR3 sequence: CASSLVPQSYEQYF. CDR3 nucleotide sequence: TGTGCCAGCAGCCTGGTCCCACAGTCCTACGAGCAGTACTTC.

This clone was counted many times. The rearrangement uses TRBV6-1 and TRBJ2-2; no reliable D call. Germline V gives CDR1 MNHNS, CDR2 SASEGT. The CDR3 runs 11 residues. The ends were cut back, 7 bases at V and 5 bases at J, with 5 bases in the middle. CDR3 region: CASTLTGELFF. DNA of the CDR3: TGTGCCAGCACTCTGACCGGGGAGCTGTTTTTT.

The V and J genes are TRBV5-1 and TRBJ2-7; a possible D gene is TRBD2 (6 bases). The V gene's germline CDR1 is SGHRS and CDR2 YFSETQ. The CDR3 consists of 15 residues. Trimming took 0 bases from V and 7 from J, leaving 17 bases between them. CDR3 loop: CASSLAGEKGREQYF. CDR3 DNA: TGCGCCAGCAGCTTGGCGGGGGAAAAAGGTCGGGAGCAGTACTTC.

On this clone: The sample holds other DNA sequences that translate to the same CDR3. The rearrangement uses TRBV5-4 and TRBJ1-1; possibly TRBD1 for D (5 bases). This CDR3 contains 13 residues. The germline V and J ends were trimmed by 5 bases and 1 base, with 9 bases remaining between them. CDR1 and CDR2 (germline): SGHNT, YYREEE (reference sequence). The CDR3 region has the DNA TGTGCCAGCAGTTTAGACAGGAACACTGAAGCTTTCTTT. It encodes CASSLDRNTEAFF. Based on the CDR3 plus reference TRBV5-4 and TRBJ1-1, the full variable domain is ETGVTQSPTHLIKTRGQQVTLRCSSQSGHNTVSWYQQALGQGPQFIFQYYREEENGRGNFPPRFSGLQFPNYSSELNVNALELDDSALYLCASSLDRNTEAFFGQGTRLTVV.

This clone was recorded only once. CDR3 sequence: CASSQDPGLEGEQFF. As DNA, the CDR3 is TGCGCCAGCAGCCAAGATCCGGGACTAGAGGGTGAGCAGTTCTTC. V gene TRBV4-3 combines with J gene TRBJ2-1, with 8 bases identical to TRBD2. Germline CDR1 and CDR2: LGHNA and YSLEER. The CDR3 length is 15 residues. V was pared by 0 bases and J by 9 bases, with 7 bases of the junction left unmatched.

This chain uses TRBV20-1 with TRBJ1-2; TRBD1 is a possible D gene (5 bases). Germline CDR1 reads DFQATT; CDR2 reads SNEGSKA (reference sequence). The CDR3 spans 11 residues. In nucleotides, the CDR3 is TGCAGGATCCAGGGTGAATATGGCTACACCTTC. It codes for CRIQGEYGYTF.

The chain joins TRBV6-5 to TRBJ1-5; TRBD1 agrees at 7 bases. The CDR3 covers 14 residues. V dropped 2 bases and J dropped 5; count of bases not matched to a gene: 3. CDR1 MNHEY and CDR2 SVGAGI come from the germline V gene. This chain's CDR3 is CASSYHQGDQPQHF. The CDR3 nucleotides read TGTGCCAGCAGTTACCACCAGGGGGATCAGCCCCAGCATTTT.

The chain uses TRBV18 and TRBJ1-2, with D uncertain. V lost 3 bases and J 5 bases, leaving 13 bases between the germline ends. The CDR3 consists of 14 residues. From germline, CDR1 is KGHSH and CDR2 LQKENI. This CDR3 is CASSPSSEGYGYTF. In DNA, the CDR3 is TGTGCCAGCTCACCGTCGTCAGAGGGTTATGGCTACACCTTC.

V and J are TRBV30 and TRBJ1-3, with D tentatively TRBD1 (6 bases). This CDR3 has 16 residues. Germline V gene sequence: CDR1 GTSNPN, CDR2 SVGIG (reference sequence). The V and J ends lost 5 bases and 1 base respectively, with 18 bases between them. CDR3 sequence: CAWAPGHSLSGNTIYF. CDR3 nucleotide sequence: TGTGCCTGGGCGCCGGGACACTCCTTATCTGGAAACACCATATATTTT.

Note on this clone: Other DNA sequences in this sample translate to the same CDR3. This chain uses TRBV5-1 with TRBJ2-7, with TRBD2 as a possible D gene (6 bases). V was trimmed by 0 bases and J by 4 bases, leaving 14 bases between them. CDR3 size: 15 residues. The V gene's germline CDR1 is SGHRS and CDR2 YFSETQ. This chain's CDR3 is CASSLVGTGSYEQYF. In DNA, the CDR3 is TGCGCCAGCAGCTTGGTGGGGACTGGCTCTTACGAGCAGTACTTC.

CDR3 DNA: TGTGCCAGCACTCGTCAGGGGCTCGGCTACACCTTC. It specifies CASTRQGLGYTF. The rearrangement links TRBV6-1 to TRBJ1-2; D is possibly TRBD1 (6 bases). The germline gives CDR1 MNHNS, CDR2 SASEGT. V was cut by 7 bases and J by 8 bases, with 14 bases left in between. CDR3 length equals 12 residues.

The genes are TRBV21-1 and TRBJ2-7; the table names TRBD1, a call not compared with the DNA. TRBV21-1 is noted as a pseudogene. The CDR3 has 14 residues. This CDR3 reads CASSKGNRDRVGPF. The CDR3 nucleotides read TGTGCCAGCAGCAAAGGGAACCGGGACAGGGTGGGGCCCTTC.

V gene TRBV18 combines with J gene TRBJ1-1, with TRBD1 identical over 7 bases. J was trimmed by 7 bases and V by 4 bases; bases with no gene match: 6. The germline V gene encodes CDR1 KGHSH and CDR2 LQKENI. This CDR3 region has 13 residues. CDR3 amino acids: CASSLGTAYEAFF. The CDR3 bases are TGTGCCAGCTCACTGGGGACAGCATATGAAGCTTTCTTT.

For the CDR3, the DNA is TGTGCCAGCAGCGTAGAACAGGGGCACACTGAAGCTTTCTTT. Translation: CASSVEQGHTEAFF. The V call is TRBV9, the J call TRBJ1-1, with 7 bases fitting TRBD1. The CDR3 is 14 residues long. V lost 0 bases to trimming and J lost 3 bases; unmatched junction nucleotides: 2. Germline lookup yields CDR1 SGDLS and CDR2 YYNGEE.

Here the CDR3 DNA reads TGCAGCGTTAGAACAGGGAAAAGTACTGAAGCTTTCTTT. Encoded protein: CSVRTGKSTEAFF. The chain has TRBV29-1 and TRBJ1-1; D possibly corresponds to TRBD1 (6 bases). The CDR3 sequence is 13 residues long. V dropped 5 bases and J dropped 5 bases, with 15 bases sitting between them. CDR1 and CDR2 from the germline V gene are SQVTM and ANQGSEA.

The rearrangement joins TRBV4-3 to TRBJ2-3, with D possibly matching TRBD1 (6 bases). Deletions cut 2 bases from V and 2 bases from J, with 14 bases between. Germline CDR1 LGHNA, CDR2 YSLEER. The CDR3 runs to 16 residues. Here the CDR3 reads CASSQRGSGPTDTQYF. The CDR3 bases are TGCGCCAGCAGCCAAAGGGGGAGTGGACCCACAGATACGCAGTATTTT.